This TCR beta chain was retrieved from a study of T-cell reconstitution after alpha-beta-depleted transplantation in children. The authors prepared the TCRbeta library with unique molecular identifiers. TCRdb called the PCR reads again in MiXCR, with one record for every CDR3 protein. The data show a few hundred thousand distinct CDR3 sequences, approximately 13% seen once. CDR1 and CDR2 (germline): MDHEN, SYDVKM. The CDR3 is made up of 15 amino acids. Trimming removed 3 bases from V and 0 bases from J, with 9 bases in between. This clonotype was seen many times. This chain connects TRBV28 to TRBJ1-3, with D uncertain. The sample was PBMCs, mostly from graft donor cells, taken 360 days after TCRalphabeta/CD19-depleted stem cell transplant. The TCR was taken from a male patient younger than 18 who had a stem cell transplant for acute myeloid leukemia, so the T cells may come from the graft donor. CDR3 in amino acids: CASSFLGSSGNTIYF. The CDR3 coding sequence is TGTGCCAGCAGTTTCCTGGGAAGCTCTGGAAACACCATATATTTT.